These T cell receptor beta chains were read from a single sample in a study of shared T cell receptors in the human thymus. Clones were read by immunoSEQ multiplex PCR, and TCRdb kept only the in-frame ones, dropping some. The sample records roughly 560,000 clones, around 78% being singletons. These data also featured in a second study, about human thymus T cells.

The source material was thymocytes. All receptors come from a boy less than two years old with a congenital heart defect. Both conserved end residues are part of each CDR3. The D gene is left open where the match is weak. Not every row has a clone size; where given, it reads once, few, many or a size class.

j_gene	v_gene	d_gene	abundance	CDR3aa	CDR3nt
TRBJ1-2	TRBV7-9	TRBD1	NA	CASSQQGARGGYTF	TGTGCCAGCAGCCAGCAGGGGGCTAGAGGCGGCTACACCTTC
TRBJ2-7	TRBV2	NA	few	CASTDNRDPHEQYF	TGTGCCAGCACCGATAACAGGGACCCCCACGAGCAGTACTTC
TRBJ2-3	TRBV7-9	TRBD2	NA	CASSPPGLAGSTDTQYF	TGTGCCAGCAGCCCTCCGGGACTAGCGGGCAGCACAGATACGCAGTATTTT
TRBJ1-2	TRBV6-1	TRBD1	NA	CASSGGTGGGYGYTF	TGTGCCAGCAGTGGGGGGACAGGGGGCGGCTATGGCTACACCTTC
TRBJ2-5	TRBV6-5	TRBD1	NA	CASSYSGRGPGETQYF	TGTGCCAGCAGTTACTCTGGCAGGGGGCCGGGAGAGACCCAGTACTTC
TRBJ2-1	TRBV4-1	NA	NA	CASSQVPEPSYNEQFF	TGCGCCAGCAGCCAAGTCCCGGAGCCATCCTACAATGAGCAGTTCTTC
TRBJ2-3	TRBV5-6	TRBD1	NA	CASSHRDRGPGDTQYF	TGTGCCAGCAGCCACCGGGACAGGGGGCCGGGGGATACGCAGTATTTT
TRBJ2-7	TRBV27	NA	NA	CASSLRDWGSHEQYF	TGTGCCAGCAGTCTACGGGACTGGGGCTCCCACGAGCAGTACTTC
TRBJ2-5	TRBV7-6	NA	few	CASCLPGRETQYF	TGTGCCAGCTGCCTTCCCGGGAGAGAGACCCAGTACTTC
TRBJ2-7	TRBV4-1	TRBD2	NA	CASSRMGLLGEQYF	TGCGCCAGCAGCCGAATGGGACTATTGGGCGAGCAGTACTTC
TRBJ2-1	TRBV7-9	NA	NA	CASSLIRTASSYNEQFF	TGTGCCAGCAGCTTAATCAGGACAGCGAGCTCCTACAATGAGCAGTTCTTC
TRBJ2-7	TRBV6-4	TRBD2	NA	CASSSLAGGAYEQYF	TGTGCCAGCAGTTCCTTAGCGGGAGGAGCGTACGAGCAGTACTTC
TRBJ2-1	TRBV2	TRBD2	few	CASSTPGSLAGGGNEQFF	TGTGCCAGCAGTACCCCGGGCAGCCTAGCGGGAGGGGGGAATGAGCAGTTCTTC
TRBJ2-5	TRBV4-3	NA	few	CASSQVSGRRQGETQYF	TGCGCCAGCAGCCAAGTCTCGGGTCGCAGGCAGGGGGAGACCCAGTACTTC
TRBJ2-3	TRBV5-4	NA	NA	CASSLAKSAKTTDTQYF	TGTGCCAGCAGCTTGGCCAAGAGCGCCAAAACCACAGATACGCAGTATTTT
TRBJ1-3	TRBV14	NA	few	CASSPNLTGGNTIYF	TGTGCCAGCAGCCCCAACCTTACGGGTGGAAACACCATATATTTT
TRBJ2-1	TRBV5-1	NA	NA	CASSLEGVYNEQFF	TGCGCCAGCAGCTTGGAAGGAGTATACAATGAGCAGTTCTTC
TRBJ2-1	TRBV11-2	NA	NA	CASSQDSNNEQFF	TGTGCCAGCAGCCAGGACAGTAACAATGAGCAGTTCTTC
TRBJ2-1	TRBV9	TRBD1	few	CASSPPGWDSSYNEQFF	TGTGCCAGCAGCCCTCCCGGTTGGGACAGCTCCTACAATGAGCAGTTCTTC
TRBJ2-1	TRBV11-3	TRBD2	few	CASSLVLPAGVVGEQFF	TGTGCCAGCAGCTTAGTATTACCAGCGGGAGTGGTTGGTGAGCAGTTCTTC
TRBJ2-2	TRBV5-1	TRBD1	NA	CASSPDRALRGELFF	TGCGCCAGCAGTCCGGACAGGGCTTTACGGGGGGAGCTGTTTTTT
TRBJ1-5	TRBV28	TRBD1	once	CASSSDPGQGPPSGNQPQHF	TGTGCCAGCAGTTCGGATCCGGGACAGGGGCCCCCCTCGGGCAATCAGCCCCAGCATTTT
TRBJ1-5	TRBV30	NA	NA	CAWSTRGGGWPQHF	TGTGCCTGGAGCACCAGGGGTGGGGGATGGCCCCAGCATTTT
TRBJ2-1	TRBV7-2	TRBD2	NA	CASSLVAGVPYNEQFF	TGTGCCAGCAGCTTAGTAGCGGGAGTTCCCTACAATGAGCAGTTCTTC
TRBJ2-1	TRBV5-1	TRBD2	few	CASSWGLAGENEQFF	TGCGCCAGCAGCTGGGGACTAGCGGGAGAAAATGAGCAGTTCTTC
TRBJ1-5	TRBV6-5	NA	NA	CASSRLTGIQPQHF	TGTGCCAGCAGCCGCCTCACAGGGATTCAGCCCCAGCATTTT
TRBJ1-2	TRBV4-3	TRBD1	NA	CASSQDDRGNGYTF	TGCGCCAGCAGCCAAGATGACAGGGGGAATGGCTACACCTTC
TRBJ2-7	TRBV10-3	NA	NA	CAISDPIQGGEQYF	TGTGCCATCAGTGACCCGATACAGGGCGGCGAGCAGTACTTC
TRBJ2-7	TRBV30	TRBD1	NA	CAWSVGRTGADYEQYF	TGTGCCTGGAGTGTAGGAAGGACAGGGGCGGACTACGAGCAGTACTTC
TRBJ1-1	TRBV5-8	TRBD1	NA	CASAAGTGVGAFF	TGTGCCAGCGCGGCTGGGACAGGGGTTGGAGCTTTCTTT
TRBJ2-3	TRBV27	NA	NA	CASSLSPVSFLTDTQYF	TGTGCCAGCAGTTTATCCCCGGTCTCCTTCCTCACAGATACGCAGTATTTT